This passage covers 15 T cell receptor beta chains from one sample sequenced in a study of somatic mutations in cytotoxic T cells in rheumatoid arthritis (dated by TCRdb to 2017 to 2019). Libraries were prepared through the immunoSEQ multiplex PCR assay. This is the immuneACCESS table as TCRdb keeps it, with only in-frame sequences that have V and J called. A part of the clones is gone; compared with another copy, unresolved V genes explain less than half, and the rest is unexplained. In all, the sample holds 12,000 to 15,000 clones, and approximately 84% of those were seen once. The ten largest clonotypes hold 6.5% to 7.5% of the sample. Material for sequencing was CD8+ T cells sorted from blood. These receptors were obtained from an adult with rheumatoid arthritis.

The chain uses TRBV15 and TRBJ1-1; D may be TRBD1 (5 bases). This CDR3 region has 15 residues. The germline CDR1 and CDR2 sequences are LNHNV and YYDKDF (reference sequence). Trimming took off 2 bases at V and 0 bases at J, with 10 bases between the two ends. CDR3: CATSRLGGMNTEAFF. The CDR3 DNA sequence: TGTGCCACCAGCAGACTTGGGGGGATGAACACTGAAGCTTTCTTT.

The chain joins TRBV7-6 to TRBJ1-3; a weak D match, TRBD1 (5 bases). CDR3 length: 16 residues. Germline CDR1 and CDR2: SGHVS and FNYEAQ. Trimming removed 5 bases at V and 0 bases at J, with 14 bases between. The CDR3 sequence is CASSITGAHSGNTIYF. The CDR3 DNA is TGTGCCAGCAGCATTACCGGGGCCCACTCTGGAAACACCATATATTTT.

V is TRBV9 and J is TRBJ2-2; D remains unclear. Germline-derived CDR1 and CDR2 are SGDLS and YYNGEE. CDR3 length: 13 amino acids. V lost 0 bases, J lost 7 bases, and 7 bases lay in between. CDR3 DNA: TGTGCCAGCAGCGTAGTAGATCACGGGGAGCTGTTTTTT. It translates to CASSVVDHGELFF.

This clone was counted between two and nine times. The chain carries TRBV5-1 and TRBJ2-1, with D tentatively TRBD1 or TRBD2 (5 bases each). The CDR3 length is 13 residues. Trimming took off 7 bases at V and 1 base at J, with 9 bases between the two ends. Germline CDR1 reads SGHRS; CDR2 reads YFSETQ. CDR3 sequence reads: CASGTVSYNEQFF. As DNA, the CDR3 is TGCGCCAGCGGGACGGTTTCCTACAATGAGCAGTTCTTC.

The chain joins TRBV27 to TRBJ2-1, with D uncertain. The V end was cut by 0 bases, the J end by 0 bases, with 12 bases between. CDR3 length: 17 residues. Germline V gene lookup returns CDR1 MNHEY and CDR2 SMNVEV (reference sequence). The CDR3 coding sequence is TGTGCCAGCAGTTTATCCGTGCTTCTGAGCTCCTACAATGAGCAGTTCTTC. Protein: CASSLSVLLSSYNEQFF.

The chain recombines TRBV19 with TRBJ2-7, with D unresolved. The CDR3 is 15 amino acids. Germline lookup yields CDR1 LNHDA and CDR2 SQIVND (reference sequence). The V and J ends lost 3 bases and 6 bases respectively, with 18 bases between them. The CDR3 nucleotides read TGTGCCAGTAGTATGGTAGTTGGAGCGTACGCCGAGCAGTACTTC. Residues: CASSMVVGAYAEQYF.

The rearrangement links TRBV16 to TRBJ1-1; 8 bases agree with TRBD1. Germline-derived CDR1 and CDR2 are KGHSY and FQNENV. This CDR3 is built from 15 residues. V lost 0 bases to trimming and J lost 6 bases; unmatched junction nucleotides: 6. CDR3 sequence reads: CASSQSGQGAAEAFF. The CDR3 nucleotides read TGTGCCAGCAGCCAATCTGGGCAGGGGGCCGCTGAAGCTTTCTTT.

The V call is TRBV9, the J call TRBJ2-2; D is perhaps TRBD2 (5 bases). The CDR3 sequence is 16 residues long. The germline V gene encodes CDR1 SGDLS and CDR2 YYNGEE. With 0 bases removed from V and 3 bases from J, the gap between germline ends came to 12 bases. The CDR3 loop is CASSVATSYDTGELFF. The CDR3 region has the DNA TGTGCCAGCAGCGTAGCTACTAGTTATGACACCGGGGAGCTGTTTTTT. The full variable domain, completed using reference TRBV9 and TRBJ2-2, is DSGVTQTPKHLITATGQRVTLRCSPRSGDLSVYWYQQSLDQGLQFLIQYYNGEERAKGNILERFSAQQFPDLHSELNLSSLELGDSALYFCASSVATSYDTGELFFGEGSRLTVL.

The chain employs TRBV7-6 and TRBJ2-1, with 10 bases matching TRBD2. The CDR3 totals 17 residues. Looked up from germline, CDR1 is SGHVS and CDR2 is FNYEAQ. Trimming took 0 bases from V and 4 from J; bases not matched to a gene: 6. Here the CDR3 DNA reads TGTGCCAGCAGCTTAGCCTCAGGAGCGGGGGGGTACAATGAGCAGTTCTTC. This encodes CASSLASGAGGYNEQFF.

This clone turned up a few times. The genes are TRBV27 and TRBJ1-1; D possibly corresponds to TRBD1 (5 bases). The length of the CDR3 is 13 residues. Trimming removed 2 bases at V and 3 bases at J, with 7 bases between. The germline V gene encodes CDR1 MNHEY and CDR2 SMNVEV (reference sequence). CDR3 DNA sequence: TGTGCCAGCAGTTTAGGGGCGTACACTGAAGCTTTCTTT. The encoded protein is CASSLGAYTEAFF.

The rearrangement links TRBV5-6 to TRBJ2-7; D unresolved. Trimming left V 6 bases short and J 3 bases short, with 16 bases between. CDR1 and CDR2 from the germline V gene are SGHDT and YYEEEE. This CDR3 region has 14 residues. CDR3 residues: CASTLTGQSYEQYF. The CDR3 coding sequence is TGTGCCAGCACCCTAACGGGCCAGAGCTACGAGCAGTACTTC.

This chain connects TRBV21-1 to TRBJ1-5. TRBV21-1 is designated a pseudogene. The CDR3 has 15 amino acids. This CDR3 reads CASAGAGYSNQPQHF. The CDR3 nucleotides read TGTGCCAGCGCGGGGGCAGGCTATAGCAATCAGCCCCAGCATTTT.

The J gene is TRBJ2-7, the V gene TRBV7-2, with D uncertain. The CDR3 spans 14 residues. Deletions cut 5 bases from V and 3 bases from J, with 14 bases between. The germline CDR1 and CDR2 sequences are SGHTA and FQGNSA. CDR3 loop: CASSPRTGGYEQYF. Here the CDR3 DNA reads TGTGCCAGCAGCCCCCGGACGGGTGGCTACGAGCAGTACTTC.

V and J are TRBV25-1 and TRBJ1-4; D call uncertain. The V gene's germline CDR1 is MGHDK and CDR2 SYGVNS. Trimming left V 0 bases short and J 8 bases short, with 4 bases between. This CDR3 is built from 12 residues. The CDR3 DNA follows: TGTGCCAGCAGTGAATATGGAGAAAAACTGTTTTTT. Protein: CASSEYGEKLFF.

The rearrangement uses TRBV2 and TRBJ2-4, with 10 bases lining up with TRBD1. From germline, CDR1 is SNHLY and CDR2 FYNNEI. The CDR3 has 18 amino acids. J lost 0 bases, V lost 7 bases, and 12 bases had no gene match. This CDR3 reads CASKVDRGPHLAKNIQYF. In nucleotides, the CDR3 is TGTGCCAGCAAGGTAGACAGGGGGCCTCACCTAGCCAAAAACATTCAGTACTTC.